This T cell receptor beta chain was profiled in a study of regulatory T cells in long-lasting Graves disease. Researchers made TCR beta libraries by using iRepertoire HTBI primers and running Arm-PCR on CDR3 regions. MiXCR, run by TCRdb on the multiplex PCR reads, gives a single entry per CDR3 protein. The sample lists under 500,000 distinct CDR3 sequences, less than 25% seen once, with approximately 8% in the top ten. Indicated time point: persistent/refractory GD, antithyroid drugs over 5 years with positive TRAb. The TCR library was made from RNA extracted from PBMCs. The specimen comprised peripheral blood mononuclear cells (PBMCs), sampled when the disease was refractory, from a patient treated with antithyroid drugs. The source of this sequence is a female donor with Graves disease.

CDR3 sequence: CAWSPAGATYNEQFF. The CDR3 region has the DNA TGTGCCTGGAGTCCCGCGGGGGCCACCTACAATGAGCAGTTCTTC. The J gene is TRBJ2-1, the V gene TRBV30; possibly TRBD2 for D (7 bases). This CDR3 has 15 residues. Trimming cost V 2 bases and J 2 bases, with 13 bases left between them. Germline V gene data show CDR1 as GTSNPN and CDR2 as SVGIG (reference sequence).